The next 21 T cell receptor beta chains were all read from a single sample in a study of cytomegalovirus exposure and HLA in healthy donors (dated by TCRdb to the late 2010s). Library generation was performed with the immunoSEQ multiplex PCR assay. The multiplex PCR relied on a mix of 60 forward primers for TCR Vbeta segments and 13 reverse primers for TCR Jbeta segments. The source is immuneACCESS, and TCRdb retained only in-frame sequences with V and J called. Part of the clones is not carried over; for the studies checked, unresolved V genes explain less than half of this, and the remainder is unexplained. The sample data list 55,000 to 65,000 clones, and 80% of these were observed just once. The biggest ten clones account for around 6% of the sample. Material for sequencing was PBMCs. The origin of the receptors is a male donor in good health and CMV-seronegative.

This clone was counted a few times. Here the CDR3 DNA reads TGTGCCAGCAGTTACTCAGGGGAAGGAGAGACCCAGTACTTC. Residues: CASSYSGEGETQYF. V and J are TRBV6-5 and TRBJ2-5; D is possibly TRBD1 (5 bases). Germline CDR1 MNHEY, CDR2 SVGAGI. The CDR3 spans 14 residues. Trimming left V 0 bases short and J 4 bases short, with 9 bases between.

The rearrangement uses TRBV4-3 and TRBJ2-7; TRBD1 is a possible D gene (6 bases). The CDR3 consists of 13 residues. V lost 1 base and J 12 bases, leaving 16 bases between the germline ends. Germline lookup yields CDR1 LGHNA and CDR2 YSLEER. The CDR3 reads CASSQGDTGIRYF. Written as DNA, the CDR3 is TGCGCCAGCAGCCAAGGGGATACAGGGATTAGGTACTTC.

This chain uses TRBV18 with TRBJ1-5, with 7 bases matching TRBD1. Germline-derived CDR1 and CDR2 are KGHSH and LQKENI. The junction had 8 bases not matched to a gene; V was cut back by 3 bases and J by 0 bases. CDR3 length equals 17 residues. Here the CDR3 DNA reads TGTGCCAGCTCACCTCGGACAGGAGACTATAGCAATCAGCCCCAGCATTTT. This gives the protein CASSPRTGDYSNQPQHF.

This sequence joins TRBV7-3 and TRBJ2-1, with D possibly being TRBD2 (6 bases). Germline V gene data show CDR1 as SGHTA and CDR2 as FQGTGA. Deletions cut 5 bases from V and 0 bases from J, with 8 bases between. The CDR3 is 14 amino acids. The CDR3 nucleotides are TGTGCCAGCAGCCAGGACTACTCCTACAATGAGCAGTTCTTC. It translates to CASSQDYSYNEQFF.

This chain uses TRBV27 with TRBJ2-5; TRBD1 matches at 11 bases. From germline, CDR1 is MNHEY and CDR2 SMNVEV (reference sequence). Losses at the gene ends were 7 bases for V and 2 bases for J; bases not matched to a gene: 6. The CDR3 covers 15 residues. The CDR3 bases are TGTGCCAGCACCCCGGGACAGGGGGATCAAGAGACCCAGTACTTC. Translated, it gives CASTPGQGDQETQYF.

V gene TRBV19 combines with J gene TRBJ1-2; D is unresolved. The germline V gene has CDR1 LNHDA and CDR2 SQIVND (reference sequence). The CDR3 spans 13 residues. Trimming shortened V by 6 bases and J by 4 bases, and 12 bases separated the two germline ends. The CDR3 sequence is CASRNPQSYGYTF. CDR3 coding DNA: TGTGCCAGTAGAAACCCCCAGTCCTATGGCTACACCTTC.

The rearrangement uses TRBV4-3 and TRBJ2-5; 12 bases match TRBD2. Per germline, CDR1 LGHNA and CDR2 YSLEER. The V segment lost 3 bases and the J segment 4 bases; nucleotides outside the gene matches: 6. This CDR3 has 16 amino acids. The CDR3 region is CASSQRLAGEGETQYF. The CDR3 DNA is TGCGCCAGCAGCCAGAGACTAGCGGGGGAGGGAGAGACCCAGTACTTC.

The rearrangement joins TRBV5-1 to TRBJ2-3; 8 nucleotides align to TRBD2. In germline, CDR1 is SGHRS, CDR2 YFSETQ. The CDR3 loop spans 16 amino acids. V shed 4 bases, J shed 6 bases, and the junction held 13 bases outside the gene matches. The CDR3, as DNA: TGCGCCAGCAGCCTCCTCGGGGGGGGGCCTCGGGATACGCAGTATTTT. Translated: CASSLLGGGPRDTQYF. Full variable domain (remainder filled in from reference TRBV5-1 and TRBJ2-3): KAGVTQTPRYLIKTRGQQVTLSCSPISGHRSVSWYQQTPGQGLQFLFEYFSETQRNKGNFPGRFSGRQFSNSRSEMNVSTLELGDSALYLCASSLLGGGPRDTQYFGPGTRLTVL.

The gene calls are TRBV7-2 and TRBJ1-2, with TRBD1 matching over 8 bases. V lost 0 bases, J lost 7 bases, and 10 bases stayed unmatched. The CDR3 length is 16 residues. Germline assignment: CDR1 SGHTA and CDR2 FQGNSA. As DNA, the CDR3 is TGTGCCAGCAGCTTAGCGCAGGCAGGGGGCGAAGTTGGCTACACCTTC. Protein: CASSLAQAGGEVGYTF.

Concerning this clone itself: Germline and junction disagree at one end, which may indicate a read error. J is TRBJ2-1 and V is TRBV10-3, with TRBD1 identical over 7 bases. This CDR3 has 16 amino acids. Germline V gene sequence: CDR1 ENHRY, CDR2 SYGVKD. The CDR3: CAIKDRQGSSCNEQFF. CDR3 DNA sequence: TGTGCCATCAAAGATCGACAGGGTAGCTCCTGCAATGAGCAGTTCTTC.

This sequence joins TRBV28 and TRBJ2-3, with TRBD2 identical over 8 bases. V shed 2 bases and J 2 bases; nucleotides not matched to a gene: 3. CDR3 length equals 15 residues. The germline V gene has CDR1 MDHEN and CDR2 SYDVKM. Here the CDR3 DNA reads TGTGCCAGCAGTTTAGGAGCGGGGGTCACAGATACGCAGTATTTT. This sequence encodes CASSLGAGVTDTQYF.

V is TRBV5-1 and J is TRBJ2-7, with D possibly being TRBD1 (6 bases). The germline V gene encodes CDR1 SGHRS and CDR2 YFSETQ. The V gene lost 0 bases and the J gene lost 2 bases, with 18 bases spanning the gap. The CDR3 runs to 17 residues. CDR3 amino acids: CASSLAIRTAIPYEQYF. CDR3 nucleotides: TGCGCCAGCAGCTTGGCCATAAGGACAGCCATACCCTACGAGCAGTACTTC.

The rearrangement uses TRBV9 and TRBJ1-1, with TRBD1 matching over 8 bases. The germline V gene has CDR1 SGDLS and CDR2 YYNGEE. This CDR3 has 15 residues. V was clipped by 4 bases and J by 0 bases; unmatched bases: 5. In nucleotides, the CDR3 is TGTGCCAGCAGCCCGACAGGGGTGGTGAACACTGAAGCTTTCTTT. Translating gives CASSPTGVVNTEAFF.

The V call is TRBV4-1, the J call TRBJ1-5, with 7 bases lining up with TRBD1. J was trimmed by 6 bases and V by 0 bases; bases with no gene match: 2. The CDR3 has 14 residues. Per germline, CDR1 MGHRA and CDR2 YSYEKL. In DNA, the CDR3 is TGCGCCAGCAGCCAAGAGTCAGGGGGTCAGCCCCAGCATTTT. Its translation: CASSQESGGQPQHF.

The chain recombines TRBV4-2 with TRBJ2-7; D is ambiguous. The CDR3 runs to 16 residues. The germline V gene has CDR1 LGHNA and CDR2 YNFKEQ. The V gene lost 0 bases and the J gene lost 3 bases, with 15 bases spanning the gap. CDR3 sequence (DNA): TGTGCCAGCAGCCAAGAAATGTTAAGCGCGGACTACGAGCAGTACTTC. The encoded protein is CASSQEMLSADYEQYF.

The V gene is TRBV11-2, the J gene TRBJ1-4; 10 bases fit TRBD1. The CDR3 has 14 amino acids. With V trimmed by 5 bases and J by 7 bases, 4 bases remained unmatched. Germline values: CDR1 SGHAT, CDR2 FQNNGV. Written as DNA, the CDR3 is TGTGCCAGCAGCCGACAGGGGGCTGCTGAAAAACTGTTTTTT. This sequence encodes CASSRQGAAEKLFF. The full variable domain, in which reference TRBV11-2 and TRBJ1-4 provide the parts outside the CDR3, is EAGVAQSPRYKIIEKRQSVAFWCNPISGHATLYWYQQILGQGPKLLIQFQNNGVVDDSQLPKDRFSAERLKGVDSTLKIQPAKLEDSAVYLCASSRQGAAEKLFFGSGTQLSVL.

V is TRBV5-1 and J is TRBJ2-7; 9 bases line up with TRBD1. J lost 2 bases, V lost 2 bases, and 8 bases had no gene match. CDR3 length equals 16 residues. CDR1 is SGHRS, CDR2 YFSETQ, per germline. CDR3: CASSLARGQGTYEQYF. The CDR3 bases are TGCGCCAGCAGCTTAGCGAGGGGACAGGGTACCTACGAGCAGTACTTC.

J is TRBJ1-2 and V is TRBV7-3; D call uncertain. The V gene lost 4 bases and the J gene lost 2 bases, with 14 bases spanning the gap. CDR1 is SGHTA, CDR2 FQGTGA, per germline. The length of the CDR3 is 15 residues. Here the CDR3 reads CASSSSGLGNYGYTF. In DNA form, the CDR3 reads TGTGCCAGCAGCTCATCGGGATTGGGGAACTATGGCTACACCTTC.

The CDR3 DNA is TGTGCCAGCAGCTCCCACAGGGGGGTGGGCACTGAAGCTTTCTTT. Residues: CASSSHRGVGTEAFF. V gene TRBV7-2 combines with J gene TRBJ1-1, with 8 positions matching TRBD1. The ends lost 4 bases at V and 4 bases at J; junction bases unmatched: 8. This CDR3 has 15 residues. Germline V gives CDR1 SGHTA, CDR2 FQGNSA.

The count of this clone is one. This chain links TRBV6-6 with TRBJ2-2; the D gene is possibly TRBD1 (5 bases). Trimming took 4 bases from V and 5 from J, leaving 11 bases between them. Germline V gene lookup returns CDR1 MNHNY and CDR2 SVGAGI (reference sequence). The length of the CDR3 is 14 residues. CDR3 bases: TGTGCCAGCAGTTGGCAGGGTGATACCGGGGAGCTGTTTTTT. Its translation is CASSWQGDTGELFF.

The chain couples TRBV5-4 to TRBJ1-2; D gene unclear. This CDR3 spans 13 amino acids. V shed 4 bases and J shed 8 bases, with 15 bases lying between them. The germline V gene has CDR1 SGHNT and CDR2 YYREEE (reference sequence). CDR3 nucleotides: TGTGCCAGCAGCCACCGGGGAGAGAGAGGCTACACCTTC. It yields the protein CASSHRGERGYTF.